The clone carrying this T cell receptor (beta chain) was counted a few times. In the authors' workflow: Reference gene primer amplification gave estimated nucleated cell counts. The table came from immunoSEQ multiplex PCR; TCRdb's copy has only in-frame clones and leaves some out. The V and J calls and the clone size are those of that table, but D and trimming were determined from the DNA. The repertoire has just over 70,000 clones, over 70% of them found once; the top ten carry about a third. These data originate in a study of blood T cell repertoires in COVID-19. Study at large: COVID-19 samples collected from the United States, Italy and Spain covered acute and convalescent phases. T cells, B-cell-depleted T cells, or PBMCs supplied cDNA or gDNA.

Germline assignment: CDR1 SNHLY and CDR2 FYNNEI. Trimming took off 8 bases at V and 7 bases at J, with 14 bases between the two ends. This CDR3 is built from 12 residues. The rearrangement uses TRBV2 and TRBJ1-1; D remains unclear. Sequenced material: peripheral blood. The source is a woman in her 70s with acute or convalescent COVID-19. The CDR3: CASWWAQDEAFF. In DNA, the CDR3 is TGTGCCAGCTGGTGGGCGCAGGATGAAGCTTTCTTT.